The sequence of this T cell receptor (beta chain) was determined in a study of T cell repertoires in cytomegalovirus infection (dated by TCRdb to about 2019). Study-wide context: Peptide stimulations targeted recently identified HLA-C-restricted CMV epitopes, whose presentation resists viral immunomodulation, together with well-studied HLA-B-restricted epitopes. The HLA type of each donor mattered for the analysis, because public TCR beta signatures pointed to carriage of CMV infection along with the matching HLA type.

Paper-wide results and their limitations: Cumulative frequency of public TCR beta family members discriminated carriers of CMV infection plus the relevant HLA type in this cohort and an independent approximately 400-donor cohort. The ex vivo response was dominated by HLA-C-restricted CMV-specific TCR beta clonotypes, which also provided the single most frequent clonotype in two of eight donors.

What this sample's treatment or condition label stands for: in vitro stimulation with specific CMV peptide epitopes to enrich CMV-specific T cells. Comment on this clonotype: The target of this receptor is not known. No base-level quality is on record; no much larger clone is a single base apart.

Sequencing was performed on an Illumina HiSeq 1500. Starting from the raw public reads, TCRdb applied fastp trimming at Q25, assembled clones with MiXCR and retained in-frame beta chains. Identical CDR3 protein sequences are pooled into one entry, listed with their most common genes and DNA. Counted in this sample were more than 250,000 distinct CDR3 sequences; more than 20% of them appeared once. The top ten constitute more than 10% of the sample. CDR1 and CDR2 are read off the germline V gene as LGHNT and FRNRAP. The CDR3 has 15 amino acids, counting the end cysteine and phenylalanine. CDR3 DNA is the only sequence kept; it has 45 bases, read in frame from the first base. V is pruned by 1 base and J by 7 bases, leaving 7 bases of the junction without a gene match.

The sequenced sample was cultured PBMCs, obtained from culture after CMV antigen stimulation. The TCR was taken from a human donor in good health (CMV status not recorded). Some clones in this sample may be carry-over from other donors' samples. The chain links TRBV12-5 with TRBJ2-5, with 9 bases aligning to TRBD1. The nucleotides are TGTGCTAGTGGTTTGGGGACCGGGACAGGGATGACCCAGTACTTC. Translated, it gives CASGLGTGTGMTQYF.